These 7 T cell receptor beta chains originate from one sample sequenced in a study of vaccination effects on CD4 cells after COVID-19. Data came from immunoSEQ multiplex PCR; TCRdb stores just in-frame clones and leaves some out. The sample lists 30,000 to 40,000 clones; roughly 82% were seen once. Their antigens remain unidentified. Between days 9 and 11 of culture, CD4+ T cells were separated out. Here the sequenced sample was CD4+ T cells from PBMCs cultured without peptide, taken before COVID-19 vaccination. The receptor set was obtained from a human donor who received a COVID-19 vaccine.

The J gene is TRBJ2-5, the V gene TRBV10-3; TRBD1 aligns across 8 bases. Trimming took 6 bases from V and 5 from J; bases not matched to a gene: 2. Germline V gives CDR1 ENHRY, CDR2 SYGVKD. There are 12 residues in the CDR3. The CDR3 region is CAISTGGETQYF. DNA for the CDR3: TGTGCCATCAGCACAGGGGGGGAGACCCAGTACTTC.

In DNA, the CDR3 is TGTGCCAGTACCAAATTGGGGGGCGGAAACACCGGGGAGCTGTTTTTT. This translates into CASTKLGGGNTGELFF. The chain links TRBV19 to TRBJ2-2; D might be TRBD1 or TRBD2, each matching 6 bases. V shed 7 bases and J shed 2 bases, with 17 bases lying between them. The CDR3 contains 16 residues. The germline gives CDR1 LNHDA, CDR2 SQIVND (reference sequence).

The genes are TRBV29-1 and TRBJ2-3; a possible D gene is TRBD1 (6 bases). V shed 1 base and J shed 0 bases, with 11 bases lying between them. Germline V lookup: CDR1 SQVTM, CDR2 ANQGSEA. This CDR3 contains 15 residues. CDR3: CSVEVWDKSTDTQYF. In nucleotides, the CDR3 is TGCAGCGTTGAAGTATGGGACAAAAGCACAGATACGCAGTATTTT.

The V and J genes are TRBV6-2 or TRBV6-3 and TRBJ1-2, with D uncertain. CDR1 is MNHEY and CDR2 is SVGEGT in the germline V gene. Trimming pared 3 bases from V and 2 bases from J, leaving 7 bases between. The CDR3 totals 13 residues. The CDR3 nucleotides are TGTGCCAGCAGTTATTCAGAAAACTATGGCTACACCTTC. It specifies CASSYSENYGYTF.

The chain carries TRBV7-3 and TRBJ2-1; 13 bases line up with TRBD2. The germline V gene has CDR1 SGHTA and CDR2 FQGTGA. With 5 bases clipped from V and 7 bases from J, the junction kept 5 bases outside the gene matches. CDR3 length equals 15 residues. The CDR3 DNA sequence: TGTGCCAGCAGCCAGCAGGGACTAGCGGGGAATGAGCAGTTCTTC. Translation: CASSQQGLAGNEQFF.

J is TRBJ1-2 and V is TRBV6-5; D gene ambiguous. This CDR3 region has 15 residues. V shed 3 bases and J shed 4 bases, with 15 bases lying between them. Germline CDR1 and CDR2: MNHEY and SVGAGI. The CDR3 region has the DNA TGTGCCAGCAGTTATTCGGCAGGTTATTCCTATGGCTACACCTTC. It specifies CASSYSAGYSYGYTF.

The J gene is TRBJ1-1, the V gene TRBV10-3; perhaps TRBD1 as D (5 bases). Deletions cut 4 bases from V and 0 bases from J, with 12 bases between. Germline V gene data show CDR1 as ENHRY and CDR2 as SYGVKD. There are 15 residues in the CDR3. In nucleotides, the CDR3 is TGTGCCATCAGTGCCAATCAGGGCCTGAACACTGAAGCTTTCTTT. Residues: CAISANQGLNTEAFF.